This T cell receptor (beta chain) emerged from a study of blood T cells in healthy people across ages. Points from the study as a whole: Across samples, TCR beta diversity tracked strongly with naive T cell percentage.

Germline CDR1 reads DFQATT; CDR2 reads SNEGSKA (reference sequence). This CDR3 has 15 residues. V was clipped by 6 bases and J by 2 bases, with 18 bases between them. Sample-barcoded 5' priming and a J-beta primer mix drove a second PCR of roughly 6 to 12 cycles. All samples yielded 3 million or more CDR3-containing paired-end reads. TCRdb fed the 5' RACE reads into MiXCR, producing one record per CDR3 protein. The top ten clones hold more than 35% of a sample with 660,000 or so distinct CDR3 sequences, approximately 50% of them seen once. For this clonotype: The antigen is not known.

The sequence derives from a man aged 55-75 years in good health. Input material: blood. V and J are TRBV20-1 and TRBJ2-3, with D tentatively TRBD1 (5 bases). CDR3 sequence: CSATQARTSTDTQYF. The CDR3 DNA reads as TGCAGTGCCACACAGGCCCGAACCTCCACAGATACGCAGTATTTT.